Presented here are 5 T cell receptor beta chains from one specimen sequenced in a study of pediatric ulcerative colitis. TCRdb's table, derived via immunoSEQ multiplex PCR, lists solely in-frame clones and lacks some. The table shows 20,000 to 30,000 clones, with 55% to 85% occurring only once. The rectum was sampled with one to two pinch biopsies at colonoscopy. What was sequenced was gut tissue. Every receptor here comes from a boy aged 5-17 years with severe ulcerative colitis.

This chain uses TRBV18 with TRBJ1-2; perhaps TRBD1 as D (5 bases). Trimming took 3 bases from V and 4 from J, leaving 15 bases between them. The CDR3 totals 15 residues. Germline V gives CDR1 KGHSH, CDR2 LQKENI. For the CDR3, the DNA is TGTGCCAGCTCACCCTGGTTCTCGGGGGGCTATGGCTACACCTTC. This codes for CASSPWFSGGYGYTF.

This chain joins TRBV6-6 and TRBJ2-1; D call uncertain. Trimming pared 6 bases from V and 2 bases from J, leaving 5 bases between. The CDR3 is 12 residues long. The germline V gene encodes CDR1 MNHNY and CDR2 SVGAGI (reference sequence). CDR3 amino acids: CASSQTYNEQFF. The DNA of the CDR3 is TGTGCCAGCAGCCAGACCTACAATGAGCAGTTCTTC.

This clone is a singleton in its sample. The CDR3 here is CAIRGQGATNYGYTF. The CDR3 region has the DNA TGTGCCATCAGGGGGCAGGGCGCTACTAACTATGGCTACACCTTC. The chain employs TRBV10-3 and TRBJ1-2; maybe TRBD1 (5 bases). The V end was cut by 6 bases, the J end by 0 bases, with 14 bases between. The CDR3 has 15 amino acids. Germline assignment: CDR1 ENHRY and CDR2 SYGVKD.

The chain links TRBV5-1 to TRBJ2-7; D might be TRBD2 (6 bases). Trimming pared 2 bases from V and 0 bases from J, leaving 18 bases between. CDR1 is SGHRS, CDR2 YFSETQ, per germline. This CDR3 is 17 amino acids long. DNA of the CDR3: TGCGCCAGCAGCTTCGGGGGTACGTATACAAGCTCCTACGAGCAGTACTTC. Amino acid sequence: CASSFGGTYTSSYEQYF.

This sequence joins TRBV7-9 and TRBJ2-1, with D perhaps matching TRBD2 (6 bases). Trimming removed 4 bases from V and 10 bases from J, with 14 bases in between. The CDR3 covers 13 residues. Germline loops: CDR1 SEHNR, CDR2 FQNEAQ (reference sequence). The CDR3 protein is CASSYTTSWEQFF. The CDR3 bases are TGTGCCAGCAGCTACACAACTAGCTGGGAGCAGTTCTTC.